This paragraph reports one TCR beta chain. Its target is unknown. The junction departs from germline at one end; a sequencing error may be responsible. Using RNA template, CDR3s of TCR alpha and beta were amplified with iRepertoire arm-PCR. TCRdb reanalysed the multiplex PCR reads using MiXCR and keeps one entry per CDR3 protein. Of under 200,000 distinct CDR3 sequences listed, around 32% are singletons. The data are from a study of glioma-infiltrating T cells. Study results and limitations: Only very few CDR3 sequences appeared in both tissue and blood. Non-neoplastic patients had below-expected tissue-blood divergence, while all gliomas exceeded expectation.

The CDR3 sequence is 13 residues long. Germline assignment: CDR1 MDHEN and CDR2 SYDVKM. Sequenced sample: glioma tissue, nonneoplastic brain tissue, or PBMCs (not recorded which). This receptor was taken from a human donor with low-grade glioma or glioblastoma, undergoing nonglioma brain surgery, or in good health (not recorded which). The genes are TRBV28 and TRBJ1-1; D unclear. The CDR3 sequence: CASFENINTEAFF. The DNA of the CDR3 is TGTGCCAGTTTCGAGAACATAAACACTGAGGCTTTCTTT.